This record covers a single T cell receptor beta chain. The data were taken from a study of shared clonotypes between healthy human individuals. Here immunoSEQ multiplex PCR was the method, and the copy in TCRdb shows in-frame clones only, minus some. The table has fewer than 800,000 clones, around 90% seen once. The CDR3 spans 13 residues. V was pared by 0 bases and J by 3 bases, with 6 bases between. The V gene's germline CDR1 is SGDLS and CDR2 YYNGEE. CD45RO-negative, CCR7-positively selected cells formed the naive CD8 fraction, excluding terminally differentiated effector memory CD45RA+ cells. Free of recent acute infections or vaccinations, the donors were healthy HIV-negative adults.

Input material: naive CD8+ T cells sorted from blood. This TCR was sampled from a man aged 30 to 39 in good health. This chain links TRBV9 with TRBJ2-5; D ambiguous. CDR3 sequence (DNA): TGTGCCAGCAGCGTAGCTTCCGAAGAGACCCAGTACTTC. Its protein product is CASSVASEETQYF.